This record concerns one TCR beta chain sequence. This clonotype was observed a single time. Its antigen remains unidentified. Base qualities were left out, and no much larger clone turns up one base away. One read alone provides weak support. Peripheral blood CD8+ and CD4+ T cells from healthy donors, Susac syndrome patients and multiple sclerosis patients were profiled using high-throughput TCR beta sequencing. Treatment-naive patients with stable or active relapsing-remitting disease fulfilling revised McDonald criteria were used as multiple sclerosis controls. Bulk CD8+ and CD4+ T cells were purified by magnetic negative isolation, while CD8+ TEMRA cells were enriched using FACS. Blood was drawn into EDTA tubes, processed within 24 hours, and PBMCs were isolated by density gradient centrifugation. PBMCs intended for TCR sequencing were cryopreserved in liquid nitrogen and thawed later in a water bath at 37 degrees C. A purity of at least 90% was achieved for sorted or isolated CD4+, CD8+ and CD8+ TEMRA cells.

The data were taken from a study of CD8 T cells in Susac syndrome (dated by TCRdb to between 2018 and 2021). About the study as a whole: Whether CD8+ T cell activation and differentiation in Susac syndrome was antigen driven was tested using repertoire sequencing. The clonality of the CD8+ T cell repertoire was compared across some eleven healthy donors, roughly 14 Susac syndrome patients and under 18 multiple sclerosis patients.

The CDR3 runs 14 residues from the cysteine to the phenylalanine. Kept here is only the CDR3 DNA, which spans 42 bases and is read in frame from base 1. CDR1 and CDR2 are read off the germline V gene (reference sequence) as MNHEY and SMNVEV. Trimming removed 1 base from V and 5 bases from J, leaving 8 bases between the germline ends. What the authors observed across the whole study: The number of individuals in the TCR sequencing and HLA analysis was recognized as being relatively small.

RNA was extracted using the RNeasy kit, and roughly 0.5 to 1 microgram was reverse transcribed with random hexamers. The immunoSEQ multiplex PCR assay, covering 54 Vbeta and 13 Jbeta segments, was used to amplify TCR beta CDR3 regions. PCR amplification bias was corrected by using a synthetic template baseline for primer optimization and computational correction. In the original analysis: Reads were annotated to V, D and J genes per IMGT and analyzed with immunoSEQ Analyzer, keeping only productive sequences. Clonality was computed as one minus Shannon entropy normalized by log2 of the number of productive unique sequences. For each patient and control, public and private clones were evaluated within the 100 most prevalent clones. Clones were defined as Susac-specific if absent from the healthy and MS cohorts, from around 1,000 published viral clones and from other ImmuneACCESS disease sequences. Using fastp trimming at Q25 and MiXCR clonotype assembly, TCRdb reanalyzed the public sequencing data and kept in-frame beta chains. Every entry covers one CDR3 protein and lists the most common genes and DNA from its rows. These V and J calls originate from TCRdb's pipeline instead of the authors' own analysis. This sample holds 150,000 to 200,000 distinct CDR3 sequences; 95% were observed only once. The ten most abundant clones make up 0.16% of the sample.

The specimen was CD8+ T cells from PBMCs. This receptor was identified in a human donor with multiple sclerosis. The V and J segments used are TRBV27 and TRBJ2-2; the D gene lacks a confident call. The sequence in DNA is TGTGCCAGCAGTTTATGGCTGGCGACCGGGGAGCTGTTTTTT. Its translation reads: CASSLWLATGELFF.